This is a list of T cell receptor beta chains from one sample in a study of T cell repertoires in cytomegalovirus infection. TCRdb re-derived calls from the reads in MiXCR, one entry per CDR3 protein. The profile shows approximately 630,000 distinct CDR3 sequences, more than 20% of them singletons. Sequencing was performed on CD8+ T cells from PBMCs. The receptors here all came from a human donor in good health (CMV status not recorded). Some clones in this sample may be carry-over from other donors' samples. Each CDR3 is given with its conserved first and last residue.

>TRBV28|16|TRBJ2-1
CASSLGVGAGYNEQFF
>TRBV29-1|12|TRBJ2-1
CSVEEALGKQFF
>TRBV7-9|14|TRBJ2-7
CASSLSSGSYEQYF
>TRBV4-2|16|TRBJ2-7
CASSQDGGGASYEQYF
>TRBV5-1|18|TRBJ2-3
CASSLDLAGALSTDTQYF
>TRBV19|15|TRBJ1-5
CASSMSDRVIQPQHF
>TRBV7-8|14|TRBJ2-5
CASSPGLRQETQYF
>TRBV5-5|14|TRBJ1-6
CASSDGRSNSPLHF
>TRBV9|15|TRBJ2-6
CASSFYQSGANVLTF
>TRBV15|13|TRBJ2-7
CATSIAGGHEQYF
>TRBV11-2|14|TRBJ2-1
CASSLEVWGNEQFF
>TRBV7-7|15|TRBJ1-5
CASSGDPEGNQPQHF
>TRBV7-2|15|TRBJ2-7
CASSLVRQGSYEQYF
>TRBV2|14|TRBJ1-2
CASSEGVRPYGYTF
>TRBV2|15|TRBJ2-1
CASPRGRSSYNEQFF
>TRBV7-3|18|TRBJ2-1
CASSLETSGGPTYNEQFF
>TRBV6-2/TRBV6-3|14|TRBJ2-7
CASSHGGLAYEQYF
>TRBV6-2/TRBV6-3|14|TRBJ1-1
CASSYGPENTEAFF
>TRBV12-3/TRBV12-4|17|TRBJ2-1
CASSLPYLGESYNEQFF
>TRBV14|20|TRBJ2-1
CASSHTGVSLIQGLGDEQFF
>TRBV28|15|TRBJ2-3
CASSFDSASTDTQYF
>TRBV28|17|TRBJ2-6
CASSSDRVLSGANVLTF